This T cell receptor (beta chain) came from a study of shared clonotypes between healthy human individuals (dated by TCRdb to the early 2020s). Background for the entire study: A few men and two women, aged 18 to 49 years, made up the cohort. Between about 0.9 and 9 billion PBMCs per donor were obtained by leukapheresis. For each donor, CD4 naive and CD4 memory were each given three plates, CD8 naive was given two plates, and CD8 memory was given one plate. Different laboratories and diverse techniques were used to prepare libraries and sequence TCR repertoires, to increase sequencing depth and limit assay-specific biases. To estimate repertoire size and how much clonotype sharing occurs between individuals, the study deeply sequenced the blood TCR repertoires of several healthy adults.

Healthy HIV-negative adults with no recently reported acute infections or vaccinations were included as donors. All donors were Caucasian adults living in Nashville, Tennessee, USA. CD4+ T cells were enriched by magnetic negative selection; naive cells were then positively selected on CD45RA, and the negative fraction formed the memory subset. Blood was obtained by leukapheresis, after which PBMCs were separated by Ficoll-Histopaque density gradient centrifugation and cryopreserved in liquid nitrogen vapor phase. Purity and quantity of every magnetically sorted T cell population were checked by analytical flow cytometry. From each sorted fraction, genomic DNA was isolated and quantified by UV absorbance on a Nanodrop 2000c. What the study reported, not specific to this receptor: The small number of donors limited the genetic and exposure-history diversity represented. Compared with non-shared clonotypes, the clonotypes found in all four sorted-subset donors had higher generation probabilities. Even with the large sequencing depth, rarefaction of the sorted-subset datasets indicated that sequencing was incomplete. When a handful of donors were compared, the shared fraction of clonotypes was 5% to 6.5% for naive CD4, 3.5% for naive CD8, more than 2% for memory CD4, and less than 0.45% for memory CD8. Pairwise subsampling indicated that sequencing depth was expected to affect the degree of clonotype sharing among donors. Larger estimated clonotype richness was generally found for naive subsets than for memory subsets. Sampling was restricted to blood, and TCR repertoires in tissue are likely to differ from TCR repertoires in blood.

TCR CDR3 regions were amplified from genomic DNA by multiplex PCR using the deep immunoSEQ assay. For each cell subset, the extracted genomic DNA was distributed evenly across all wells of several immunoSEQ 96-well plates, and each plate served as one replicate. For sorted subsets, around 200 ng genomic DNA, equal to tens of thousands of T cell genomes, was loaded into each replicate PCR. Purified libraries were quantified with a Qubit 3.0 fluorometer, sized on a Bioanalyzer 2100, and re-quantified with the KAPA Library Quantification kit. A separate single-read 150-cycle Illumina NextSeq 550 flow cell was used to sequence each immunoSEQ 96-well plate. As for the original processing: Because the immunoSEQ output included only junctional sequences and no quality scores, the filtering could not be the same as the filtering used for full-length reads. Sequences were annotated with PyIR, a Python wrapper for IgBLAST v1.9, using IMGT germline references to assign V/J genes and CDR3. Reads were filtered out if the reads had weak V/J assignments (E-value above 1e-6), no CDR3, stop codons, out-of-frame junctions, or ambiguous translated residues. V3J clonotypes were defined as sequences sharing an identical inferred V gene, J gene, and CDR3 amino acid sequence. The percentage overlap between two repertoires was calculated by dividing the number of shared unique clonotypes by the size of the smaller repertoire. Repertoire richness was assessed with RTK rarefaction, the Chao1 estimator, and Recon v2.1 estimates of unobserved clonotypes. Generation probabilities for all TCRbeta clonotypes obtained by the gDNA method from four donors were computed using OLGA. TCRdb provides this immuneACCESS table in a form limited to in-frame rearrangements. Some clones are lacking; in checked studies, under half of them reflect an unresolved V gene, and why the rest are absent is not known. The V and J calls and clone size were taken over from that table, and D and trimming were inferred from the DNA. This sample gives under 1,100,000 clones in total; approximately 80% of them show up just once. The ten largest clones take up roughly 0.55% of the sample.

With regard to this clone: The antigen it recognizes is unknown. No clone much larger than this one lies a single base away; base qualities are absent.

Trimmed from V: 2 bases; trimmed from J: 5 bases; junction bases lacking a gene match: 5. Counted from cysteine to phenylalanine, this CDR3 has 14 amino acids. This entry keeps only the CDR3 DNA: 42 bases, framed from base 1. The germline V gene sets CDR1 to SGHAT and CDR2 to FQNNGV. The chain couples TRBV11-2 to TRBJ2-7, with TRBD1 identical over 8 junction bases. Sequenced: memory CD4+ T cells from PBMCs. What this sample's cell subset or site label stands for: CD45RA-negative fraction. The clonotype originates from a man aged 18-30 years in good health. Some clones in this sample may be carry-over from other donors' samples. Here is the DNA: TGTGCCAGCAGCTTAAGTCGACAGGGGAACGAGCAGTACTTC. It encodes CASSLSRQGNEQYF. Reference TRBV11-2 and TRBJ2-7 genes cover what lies past the CDR3, so the full variable domain is EAGVAQSPRYKIIEKRQSVAFWCNPISGHATLYWYQQILGQGPKLLIQFQNNGVVDDSQLPKDRFSAERLKGVDSTLKIQPAKLEDSAVYLCASSLSRQGNEQYFGPGTRLTVT.